These 29 T cell receptor beta chains were sequenced from one sample in a study of T cell responses to AZD1222 COVID-19 vaccine. Sequencing used immunoSEQ multiplex PCR; TCRdb keeps in-frame clones, though not all of them. The sample lists about 82,000 clones; about four fifths were seen once. Sequences were derived from peripheral blood, sampled 28 days after the second AZD1222 dose. These receptors originate from an adult who received the AZD1222 COVID-19 vaccine.

The chain joins TRBV7-9 to TRBJ1-1; D perhaps matches TRBD1 (5 bases). In germline, CDR1 is SEHNR, CDR2 FQNEAQ (reference sequence). This CDR3 is 14 amino acids long. The V end was cut by 1 base, the J end by 1 base, with 7 bases between. The CDR3 region has the DNA TGTGCCAGCAGCTTAGTAGGGACGAACACTGAAGCTTTCTTT. Translated: CASSLVGTNTEAFF.

The gene calls are TRBV6-5 and TRBJ1-2; perhaps TRBD1 as D (6 bases). The CDR3 has 13 residues. CDR1 is MNHEY, CDR2 SVGAGI, per germline. Trimming took off 5 bases at V and 2 bases at J, with 9 bases between the two ends. The CDR3 protein is CASSITGNYGYTF. CDR3 coding DNA: TGTGCCAGCAGTATAACAGGGAACTATGGCTACACCTTC.

V usage is TRBV5-1 and J usage is TRBJ1-5, with TRBD1 matching over 9 bases. The germline gives CDR1 SGHRS, CDR2 YFSETQ. This CDR3 is 15 amino acids long. V dropped 3 bases and J dropped 4; count of bases not matched to a gene: 5. CDR3 nucleotides: TGCGCCAGCAGCTGGGGACAGGGTACAAATCAGCCCCAGCATTTT. It translates to CASSWGQGTNQPQHF. Using reference TRBV5-1 and TRBJ1-5 for the parts outside the CDR3, the full variable domain is KAGVTQTPRYLIKTRGQQVTLSCSPISGHRSVSWYQQTPGQGLQFLFEYFSETQRNKGNFPGRFSGRQFSNSRSEMNVSTLELGDSALYLCASSWGQGTNQPQHFGDGTRLSIL.

The V and J genes are TRBV4-2 and TRBJ1-2; TRBD1 matches 9 bases. V shed 0 bases, J shed 7 bases, and the junction held 6 bases outside the gene matches. This CDR3 region has 15 residues. The germline V gene has CDR1 LGHNA and CDR2 YNFKEQ. The chain's CDR3 is CASSQDVGQGFGYTF. In nucleotides, the CDR3 is TGTGCCAGCAGCCAAGATGTGGGACAGGGTTTTGGCTACACCTTC.

The CDR3 spells CASSQGWGGFGYTF. Written as DNA, the CDR3 is TGTGCCAGCAGCCAAGGATGGGGAGGGTTTGGCTACACCTTC. V is TRBV14 and J is TRBJ1-2; D unclear. The V end lost 1 base, the J end lost 7 bases, and 13 bases lay between the germline ends. This CDR3 region has 14 residues. CDR1 and CDR2 from the germline V gene are SGHDN and FVKESK. The full variable domain, with the rest looked up from reference TRBV14 and TRBJ1-2, is EAGVTQFPSHSVIEKGQTVTLRCDPISGHDNLYWYRRVMGKEIKFLLHFVKESKQDESGMPNNRFLAERTGGTYSTLKVQPAELEDSGVYFCASSQGWGGFGYTFGSGTRLTVV.

The chain employs TRBV4-3 and TRBJ2-3, with unresolved D. The CDR3 has 14 residues. V lost 4 bases to trimming and J lost 2 bases, with 10 bases between them. From germline, CDR1 is LGHNA and CDR2 YSLEER. CDR3 sequence reads: CASSPSWSTDTQYF. CDR3 coding DNA: TGCGCCAGCAGCCCCTCCTGGTCCACAGATACGCAGTATTTT.

V is TRBV7-8 and J is TRBJ2-7, with TRBD1 identical over 9 bases. This CDR3 is 15 amino acids long. The germline V gene has CDR1 SGHVS and CDR2 FQNEAQ. Losses at the gene ends were 0 bases for V and 7 bases for J; bases not matched to a gene: 7. The CDR3 here is CASSLAGQGREEQYF. In DNA, the CDR3 is TGTGCCAGCAGCTTAGCAGGACAGGGGAGGGAGGAGCAGTACTTC. Combining the CDR3 with reference TRBV7-8 and TRBJ2-7 gives the whole variable domain GAGVSQSPRYKVAKRGQDVALRCDPISGHVSLFWYQQALGQGPEFLTYFQNEAQLDKSGLPSDRFFAERPEGSVSTLKIQRTQQEDSAVYLCASSLAGQGREEQYFGPGTRLTVT.

The chain has TRBV21-1 and TRBJ2-1; the table's TRBD1 call for D was not verified on the DNA. TRBV21-1 is a pseudogene locus. CDR3 length equals 17 residues. CDR3 nucleotide sequence: TGTGCCAGCAGCAAATTTAGGAGGACAGGGGTCGGAGGTGAGCAGTTCTTC. As protein: CASSKFRRTGVGGEQFF.

Only one count was recorded for this clone. The chain has TRBV6-5 and TRBJ1-1; D gene ambiguous. V lost 10 bases, J lost 1 base, and 16 bases lay in between. The CDR3 runs 14 residues. The germline V gene has CDR1 MNHEY and CDR2 SVGAGI. The CDR3 DNA is TGTGCCACTGGTCGAGGGTTAGGGAACACTGAAGCTTTCTTT. Protein: CATGRGLGNTEAFF.

The gene calls are TRBV28 and TRBJ2-5, with TRBD2 matching 14 bases. V lost 3 bases, J lost 5 bases, and 8 bases stayed unmatched. CDR3 length: 17 amino acids. Germline V gene lookup returns CDR1 MDHEN and CDR2 SYDVKM. CDR3 residues: CASSLETSGRARETQYF. DNA for the CDR3: TGTGCCAGCAGTTTGGAGACTAGCGGGAGGGCCAGGGAGACCCAGTACTTC.

Only one count was recorded for this clone. This chain connects TRBV27 to TRBJ1-5, with TRBD1 identical over 9 bases. CDR3 size: 15 residues. Germline loops: CDR1 MNHEY, CDR2 SMNVEV (reference sequence). V lost 3 bases, J lost 2 bases, and 2 bases stayed unmatched. The CDR3 spells CASSFGTGRNQPQHF. The CDR3 DNA reads as TGTGCCAGCAGTTTCGGGACAGGGCGCAATCAGCCCCAGCATTTT.

The genes are TRBV29-1 and TRBJ2-1; 8 bases agree with TRBD2. Losses at the gene ends were 7 bases for V and 1 base for J; bases not matched to a gene: 9. The V gene's germline CDR1 is SQVTM and CDR2 ANQGSEA. The CDR3 spans 15 residues. The CDR3 bases are TGCAGCGCGCCGACCGGGACTAGTTCCTACAATGAGCAGTTCTTC. Protein sequence: CSAPTGTSSYNEQFF.

The V call is TRBV27, the J call TRBJ2-3; perhaps TRBD1 as D (6 bases). V lost 3 bases and J 6 bases, leaving 10 bases between the germline ends. The CDR3 sequence is 13 residues long. Per the germline V gene, CDR1 is MNHEY and CDR2 is SMNVEV (reference sequence). CDR3 protein: CASSFLDRDTQYF. As DNA, the CDR3 is TGTGCCAGCAGTTTCCTCGACAGGGATACGCAGTATTTT.

This clone was seen once. J is TRBJ2-3 and V is TRBV7-2; 9 bases are shared with TRBD2. This CDR3 contains 13 residues. The germline V gene encodes CDR1 SGHTA and CDR2 FQGNSA. V dropped 1 base and J dropped 8; count of bases not matched to a gene: 1. The DNA of the CDR3 is TGTGCCAGCAGCTTAGGGCGGGAGGGTACGCAGTATTTT. Translating gives CASSLGREGTQYF.

This chain links TRBV10-2 with TRBJ1-4; D unclear. This CDR3 spans 13 amino acids. CDR1 and CDR2 (germline): WSHSY, SAAADI. Trimming stripped 2 bases from V and 4 bases from J, with 5 bases between. CDR3 amino acids: CASSEARNEKLFF. The CDR3 bases are TGCGCCAGCAGTGAGGCGCGTAATGAAAAACTGTTTTTT.

This chain connects TRBV6-4 to TRBJ1-1; no definite D call. The CDR3 sequence is 13 residues long. Germline V gives CDR1 MRHNA, CDR2 SNTAGT. Trimming removed 6 bases from V and 2 bases from J, with 10 bases in between. The CDR3 here is CASSTETNTEAFF. The CDR3 nucleotides are TGTGCCAGCAGCACAGAGACTAACACTGAAGCTTTCTTT.

The V call is TRBV21-1, the J call TRBJ1-6. TRBV21-1 is classified as a pseudogene. This CDR3 spans 17 amino acids. CDR3 coding DNA: TGTGCCAGCAGCAAAGTGAGGGAGGACGCCCATAATTCACCCCTCCACTTT. Its protein product is CASSKVREDAHNSPLHF.

The V gene is TRBV28, the J gene TRBJ2-7; 9 bases map to TRBD1. The CDR3 is made up of 13 amino acids. With V trimmed by 6 bases and J by 1 base, 1 base remained unmatched. Germline V gene sequence: CDR1 MDHEN, CDR2 SYDVKM. The CDR3 region is CASRTGGSYEQYF. CDR3 bases: TGTGCCAGCAGGACAGGGGGGTCCTACGAGCAGTACTTC.

The chain couples TRBV19 to TRBJ2-5; TRBD1 aligns across 8 bases. Germline CDR1 LNHDA, CDR2 SQIVND (reference sequence). The CDR3 consists of 12 residues. Germline trimming cut 6 bases from V and 4 bases from J; bases unmatched to any gene: 1. The CDR3 loop is CASSTGGETQYF. DNA for the CDR3: TGTGCCAGTAGCACAGGGGGAGAGACCCAGTACTTC.

The chain employs TRBV19 and TRBJ2-2, with D maybe TRBD1 (6 bases). The V gene's germline CDR1 is LNHDA and CDR2 SQIVND (reference sequence). CDR3 length: 15 residues. V lost 2 bases to trimming and J lost 6 bases, with 13 bases between them. The CDR3 is CASSIYTGSPGELFF. The CDR3 DNA sequence: TGTGCCAGTAGTATATACACAGGGTCCCCCGGGGAGCTGTTTTTT.

This rearrangement joins TRBV5-1 to TRBJ2-3; D remains ambiguous. The CDR3 is made up of 14 amino acids. Germline values: CDR1 SGHRS, CDR2 YFSETQ. Trimming took off 0 bases at V and 5 bases at J, with 10 bases between the two ends. CDR3 DNA: TGCGCCAGCAGCTTGGCTGGACGTGAAGATACGCAGTATTTT. Residues: CASSLAGREDTQYF.

The chain joins TRBV6-5 to TRBJ1-2; D not certain. Germline loops: CDR1 MNHEY, CDR2 SVGAGI. V lost 7 bases, J lost 4 bases, and 7 bases lay in between. CDR3 length equals 11 residues. The CDR3 here is CASTRGYGYTF. The DNA of the CDR3 is TGTGCCAGCACTCGGGGCTATGGCTACACCTTC.

V is TRBV5-1 and J is TRBJ2-3; D is perhaps TRBD2 (5 bases). The CDR3 runs to 15 residues. Deletions cut 5 bases from V and 1 base from J, with 14 bases between. Germline V gene data show CDR1 as SGHRS and CDR2 as YFSETQ. The chain's CDR3 is CASRGYAGRTDTQYF. In DNA form, the CDR3 reads TGCGCCAGCAGAGGTTATGCGGGCCGCACAGATACGCAGTATTTT.

This chain connects TRBV3-1 (or the pseudogene TRBV3-2) to TRBJ1-5; maybe TRBD1 (5 bases). The CDR3 covers 11 residues. V gave up 8 bases and J gave up 4 bases, with 6 bases separating them. Germline assignment: CDR1 LGHDT and CDR2 YNNKEL (reference sequence). The CDR3 DNA reads as TGTGCCAGCGGGGGGAATCAGCCCCAGCATTTT. As protein: CASGGNQPQHF.

The CDR3 region is CASRDRNYEQYF. CDR3 sequence (DNA): TGCGCCAGCCGGGACAGGAATTACGAGCAGTACTTC. V usage is TRBV10-2 and J usage is TRBJ2-7; 8 bases map to TRBD1. The CDR3 has 12 residues. The V and J ends lost 8 bases and 4 bases, in that order; junction bases with no gene match: 4. Germline V gene sequence: CDR1 WSHSY, CDR2 SAAADI.

The chain recombines TRBV14 with TRBJ2-7, with TRBD2 matching over 8 bases. The CDR3 runs 14 residues. Germline trimming cut 6 bases from V and 5 bases from J; bases unmatched to any gene: 9. CDR1 SGHDN and CDR2 FVKESK come from the germline V gene. This CDR3 reads CASRNSGSGNEQYF. CDR3 coding DNA: TGTGCCAGCAGAAACAGCGGGAGTGGGAACGAGCAGTACTTC.

The CDR3 region has the DNA TGTGCCAGCAGCTTAGGCCCCTCTACTAGCGGGGGGGGCAATGAGCAGTTCTTC. Residues: CASSLGPSTSGGGNEQFF. This chain connects TRBV7-2 to TRBJ2-1; 13 positions match TRBD2. Germline values: CDR1 SGHTA, CDR2 FQGNSA. With 1 base clipped from V and 6 bases from J, the junction kept 9 bases outside the gene matches. The CDR3 sequence is 18 residues long. The full variable domain, its missing parts supplied by reference TRBV7-2 and TRBJ2-1, is GAGVSQSPSNKVTEKGKDVELRCDPISGHTALYWYRQSLGQGLEFLIYFQGNSAPDKSGLPSDRFSAERTGGSVSTLTIQRTQQEDSAVYLCASSLGPSTSGGGNEQFFGPGTRLTVL.

This sequence joins TRBV2 and TRBJ1-5, with D perhaps matching TRBD1 (6 bases). CDR1 is SNHLY and CDR2 is FYNNEI in the germline V gene. V was cut by 3 bases and J by 1 base, with 10 bases left in between. The CDR3 runs to 15 residues. The CDR3 DNA follows: TGTGCCAGCAGTGACCCGGGGGGCAGCAATCAGCCCCAGCATTTT. As protein: CASSDPGGSNQPQHF.

The chain joins TRBV7-3 to TRBJ2-1, with TRBD2 matching 7 bases. Germline V gene lookup returns CDR1 SGHTA and CDR2 FQGTGA. The CDR3 runs to 14 residues. V was clipped by 2 bases and J by 8 bases; unmatched bases: 6. CDR3 in amino acids: CASSLREEVHEQFF. The CDR3 region has the DNA TGTGCCAGCAGCTTACGGGAGGAGGTCCATGAGCAGTTCTTC.